This TCR beta chain was sequenced for a study of shared clonotypes between healthy human individuals. Study context: A couple of women and a few men aged 18 to 49 made up the donors.

Trimming left V 3 bases short and J 8 bases short, with 13 bases between. This CDR3 comprises 12 residues. Per germline, CDR1 SQVTM and CDR2 ANQGSEA. Profiling relied on immunoSEQ multiplex PCR, and the TCRdb table lists in-frame clones only, not all of them. The sample yields about 2 million clones, about 95% seen once. CD8 cells regarded as naive lacked CD45RO, were positively chosen for CCR7, and omitted terminally differentiated effector memory CD45RA+ cells. The sequence was obtained from a man aged 18 to 29 in good health. The V and J genes are TRBV29-1 and TRBJ1-1; TRBD1 might be the D (5 bases). Sequences were obtained from naive CD8+ T cells sorted from blood. This CDR3 is CSVEGDPVEAFF. The CDR3 DNA is TGCAGCGTTGAGGGGGACCCGGTCGAAGCTTTCTTT.